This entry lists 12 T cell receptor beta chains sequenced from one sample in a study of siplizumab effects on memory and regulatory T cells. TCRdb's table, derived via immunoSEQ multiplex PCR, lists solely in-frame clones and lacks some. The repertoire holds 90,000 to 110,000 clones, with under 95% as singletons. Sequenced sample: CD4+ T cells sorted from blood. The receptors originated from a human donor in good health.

CDR3 nucleotides: TGTGCCACCAGCAGACCGGGACAACCAGTTGAAGCTTTCTTT. Residues: CATSRPGQPVEAFF. The chain links TRBV15 to TRBJ1-1; TRBD1 might be the D (6 bases). Trimming took off 2 bases at V and 7 bases at J, with 14 bases between the two ends. CDR1 and CDR2 (germline): LNHNV, YYDKDF (reference sequence). The CDR3 runs to 14 residues.

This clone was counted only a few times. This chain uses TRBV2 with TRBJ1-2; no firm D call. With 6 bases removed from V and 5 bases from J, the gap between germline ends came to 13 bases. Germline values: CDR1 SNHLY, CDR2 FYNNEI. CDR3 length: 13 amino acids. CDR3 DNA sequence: TGTGCCAGCAGCCCGACGGCAGCTTATGGCTACACCTTC. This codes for CASSPTAAYGYTF.

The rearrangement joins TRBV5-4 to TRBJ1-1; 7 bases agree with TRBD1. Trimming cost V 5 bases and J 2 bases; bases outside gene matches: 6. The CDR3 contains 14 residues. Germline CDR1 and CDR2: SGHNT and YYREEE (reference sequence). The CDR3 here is CASRPGQTNTEAFF. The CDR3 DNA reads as TGTGCCAGCAGGCCGGGACAGACTAACACTGAAGCTTTCTTT.

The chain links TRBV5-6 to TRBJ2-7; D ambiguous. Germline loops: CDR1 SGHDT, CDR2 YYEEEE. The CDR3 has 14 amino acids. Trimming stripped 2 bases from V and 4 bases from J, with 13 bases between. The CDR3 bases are TGTGCCAGCAGCTTATCAAGGGAATCATACGAGCAGTACTTC. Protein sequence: CASSLSRESYEQYF.

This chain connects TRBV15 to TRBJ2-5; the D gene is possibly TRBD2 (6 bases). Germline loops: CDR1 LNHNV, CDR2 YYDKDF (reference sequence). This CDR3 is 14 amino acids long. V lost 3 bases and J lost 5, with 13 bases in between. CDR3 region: CATSRGTAGETQYF. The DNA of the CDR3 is TGTGCCACCAGCAGGGGTACAGCGGGCGAGACCCAGTACTTC. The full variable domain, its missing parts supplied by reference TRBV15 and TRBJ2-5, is DAMVIQNPRYQVTQFGKPVTLSCSQTLNHNVMYWYQQKSSQAPKLLFHYYDKDFNNEADTPDNFQSRRPNTSFCFLDIRSPGLGDTAMYLCATSRGTAGETQYFGPGTRLLVL.

Here the CDR3 reads CAWSVTGDVLAGGNNEQFF. CDR3 nucleotide sequence: TGTGCCTGGAGTGTAACAGGGGACGTACTAGCGGGAGGGAATAATGAGCAGTTCTTC. The chain links TRBV30 to TRBJ2-1; 13 nucleotides line up with TRBD2. Germline V lookup: CDR1 GTSNPN, CDR2 SVGIG (reference sequence). Unmatched junction bases numbered 15, after V lost 0 bases and J lost 7 bases. The CDR3 contains 19 residues.

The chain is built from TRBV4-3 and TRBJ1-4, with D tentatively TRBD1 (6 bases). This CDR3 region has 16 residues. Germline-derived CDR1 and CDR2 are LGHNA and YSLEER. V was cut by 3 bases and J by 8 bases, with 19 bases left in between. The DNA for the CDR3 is TGCGCCAGCAGCCAGGGGGCTGGGGTGTCTGGCGAAAAACTGTTTTTT. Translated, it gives CASSQGAGVSGEKLFF.

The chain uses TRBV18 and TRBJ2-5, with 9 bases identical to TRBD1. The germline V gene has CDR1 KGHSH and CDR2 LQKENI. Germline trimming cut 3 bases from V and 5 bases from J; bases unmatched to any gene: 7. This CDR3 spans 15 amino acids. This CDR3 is CASSPKDRGRETQYF. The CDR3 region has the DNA TGTGCCAGCTCACCCAAGGACAGGGGACGGGAGACCCAGTACTTC.

CDR3 in DNA: TGTGCCAGCAGCTTGGTTCAGGTTGGTGGCTACACCTTC. Amino acid sequence: CASSLVQVGGYTF. This chain joins TRBV5-6 and TRBJ1-2; no clear D. Trimming stripped 0 bases from V and 7 bases from J, with 10 bases between. Germline V CDR1 and CDR2: SGHDT, YYEEEE. The CDR3 is 13 residues long.

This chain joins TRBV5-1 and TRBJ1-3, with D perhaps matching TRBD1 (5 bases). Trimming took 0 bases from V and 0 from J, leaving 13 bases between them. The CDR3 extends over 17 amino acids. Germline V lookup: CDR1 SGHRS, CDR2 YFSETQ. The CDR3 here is CASSLVTFGTSGNTIYF. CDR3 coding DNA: TGCGCCAGCAGCTTGGTTACTTTCGGGACCTCTGGAAACACCATATATTTT.

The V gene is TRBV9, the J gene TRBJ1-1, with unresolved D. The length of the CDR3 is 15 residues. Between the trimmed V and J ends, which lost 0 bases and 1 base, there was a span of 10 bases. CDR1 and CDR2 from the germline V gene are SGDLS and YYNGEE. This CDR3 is CASSVDIQANTEAFF. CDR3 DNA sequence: TGTGCCAGCAGCGTAGATATCCAGGCGAACACTGAAGCTTTCTTT.

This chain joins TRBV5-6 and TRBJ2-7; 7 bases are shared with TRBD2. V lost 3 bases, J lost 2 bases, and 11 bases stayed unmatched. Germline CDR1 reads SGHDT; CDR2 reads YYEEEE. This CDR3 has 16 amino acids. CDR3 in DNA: TGTGCCAGCAGCTCACCGGGGGGAGGGTGGACCTACGAGCAGTACTTC. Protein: CASSSPGGGWTYEQYF.